A single sample gave rise to the 17 T cell receptor beta chains below, sequenced in a study of Ad26.COV2.S vaccination and SARS-CoV-2 variants. Data came from immunoSEQ multiplex PCR; TCRdb stores just in-frame clones and leaves some out. Of hundreds of thousands of clones listed, about 90% are singletons. Described treatment: 19 received Ad26.COV2.S at low or high dose, single or two shots; a few received placebo; per-sample allocation not given. Specimen acquisition occurred on day 63 following the initial vaccine or placebo injection. The starting material was peripheral blood, obtained in a trial of Ad26.COV2.S vaccine versus placebo. The receptors stem from a person between 18 and 65 years old who received the Ad26.COV2.S COVID-19 vaccine or a placebo.

This rearrangement joins TRBV3-1 (or the pseudogene TRBV3-2) to TRBJ1-6; tentative D call: TRBD1 (6 bases). The CDR3 length is 17 residues. Trimming removed 4 bases at V and 1 base at J, with 14 bases between. Germline-derived CDR1 and CDR2 are LGHDT and YNNKEL (reference sequence). CDR3 sequence: CASSLRGATSYNSPLHF. The CDR3 DNA reads as TGTGCCAGCAGCCTCCGGGGGGCCACATCCTATAATTCACCCCTCCACTTT.

The chain joins TRBV20-1 to TRBJ2-4; TRBD1 matches 7 bases. The V gene's germline CDR1 is DFQATT and CDR2 SNEGSKA (reference sequence). V trimming: 3 bases; J trimming: 2 bases; junction bases outside the gene matches: 7. The CDR3 loop spans 15 amino acids. CDR3 residues: CSASSRGSSKNIQYF. The CDR3 DNA reads as TGCAGTGCTAGTAGCAGGGGGTCATCCAAAAACATTCAGTACTTC.

The chain recombines TRBV11-3 with TRBJ2-7; TRBD1 is a possible D gene (5 bases). Germline V CDR1 and CDR2: SGHNT, YENEEA. CDR3 length equals 15 residues. Trimming left V 5 bases short and J 3 bases short, with 17 bases between. The CDR3: CASSLDRVPIYEQYF. The CDR3 DNA reads TGTGCCAGCAGCCTCGACAGAGTACCAATCTACGAGCAGTACTTC.

The V gene is TRBV11-3, the J gene TRBJ2-2, with D possibly TRBD1 on 6 matching bases. Trimming stripped 5 bases from V and 0 bases from J, with 7 bases between. The CDR3 sequence is 14 residues long. Germline CDR1 reads SGHNT; CDR2 reads YENEEA. The CDR3 nucleotides are TGTGCCAGCAGCCGGACAGCGAACACCGGGGAGCTGTTTTTT. Protein: CASSRTANTGELFF.

The chain links TRBV12-3 or TRBV12-4 to TRBJ2-2, with unresolved D. V lost 3 bases and J 6 bases, leaving 8 bases between the germline ends. The CDR3 runs to 13 residues. DNA for the CDR3: TGTGCCAGCAGTTTGGCCGGGCCCGGGGAGCTGTTTTTT. Translated, it gives CASSLAGPGELFF.

The chain couples TRBV23-1 to TRBJ2-7; TRBD1 agrees at 12 bases. TRBV23-1 is reported as an ORF; its role is uncertain. The CDR3 runs to 13 residues. V was clipped by 9 bases and J by 5 bases; unmatched bases: 5. CDR3 nucleotides: TGCGCCAGTTCCCGGGACAGGGGGCACGAGCAGTACTTC. This sequence encodes CASSRDRGHEQYF.

The chain uses TRBV4-3 and TRBJ2-5; possibly TRBD1 or TRBD2 for D (7 bases each). The CDR3 consists of 14 residues. Germline V gene data show CDR1 as LGHNA and CDR2 as YSLEER. The germline V and J ends were trimmed by 2 bases and 5 bases, with 12 bases remaining between them. The CDR3 DNA reads as TGCGCCAGCAGCCAAAACCAGGGGGGGGAGACCCAGTACTTC. This sequence encodes CASSQNQGGETQYF.

This chain connects TRBV7-2 to TRBJ2-6; D remains ambiguous. Germline-derived CDR1 and CDR2 are SGHTA and FQGNSA. This CDR3 comprises 16 residues. Trimming cost V 1 base and J 0 bases, with 7 bases left between them. The CDR3 loop is CASSLEAVSGANVLTF. For the CDR3, the DNA is TGTGCCAGCAGCTTAGAGGCCGTCTCTGGGGCCAACGTCCTGACTTTC.

The table lists this clone with a count of one. J is TRBJ1-1 and V is TRBV7-9, with unresolved D. This CDR3 contains 15 residues. CDR1 is SEHNR, CDR2 FQNEAQ, per germline (reference sequence). V dropped 6 bases and J dropped 1 base, with 15 bases sitting between them. The CDR3 here is CASRLSNRENTEAFF. The CDR3 nucleotides read TGTGCCAGCAGGCTTTCTAACCGGGAGAACACTGAAGCTTTCTTT.

V gene TRBV21-1 combines with J gene TRBJ2-5; the table's D call of TRBD2 was not tested on the DNA. TRBV21-1 has pseudogene status. The CDR3 spans 17 residues. The CDR3 bases are TGTGCCAGCAGCAGAGTACTAGCGGGGGGGTACCAAGAGACCCAGTACTTC. Its protein is CASSRVLAGGYQETQYF.

J is TRBJ2-1 and V is TRBV7-9, with 8 bases lining up with TRBD2. CDR3 length equals 14 residues. CDR1 and CDR2 (germline): SEHNR, FQNEAQ (reference sequence). V shed 3 bases and J 4 bases; nucleotides not matched to a gene: 2. CDR3 bases: TGTGCCAGCAGCTTCGGGAGGGGTTACAATGAGCAGTTCTTC. Encoded protein: CASSFGRGYNEQFF.

This clone appeared many times. The chain couples TRBV6-2 or TRBV6-3 to TRBJ1-6; 9 nucleotides agree with TRBD1. Germline V gives CDR1 MNHEY, CDR2 SVGEGT. The CDR3 spans 20 residues. With V trimmed by 4 bases and J by 5 bases, 18 bases remained unmatched. The CDR3 region has the DNA TGTGCCAGCAGTTCTCGCAGCCGGGACAGGGAAAAAACGAATAATTCACCCCTCCACTTT. It specifies CASSSRSRDREKTNNSPLHF.

V usage is TRBV27 and J usage is TRBJ1-2; the D gene is possibly TRBD1 (6 bases). The CDR3 loop spans 14 amino acids. Germline V gene data show CDR1 as MNHEY and CDR2 as SMNVEV (reference sequence). Trimming cost V 5 bases and J 4 bases, with 14 bases left between them. The CDR3, as DNA: TGTGCCAGCAGTCCCGGGACATCCTTCTATGGCTACACCTTC. Amino acid sequence: CASSPGTSFYGYTF.

The V call is TRBV6-5, the J call TRBJ1-4, with D possibly being TRBD1 (5 bases). Between the trimmed V and J ends, which lost 4 bases and 8 bases, there was a span of 14 bases. CDR1 and CDR2 from the germline V gene are MNHEY and SVGAGI. The CDR3 is made up of 14 amino acids. This CDR3 is CASSSHQGGEKLFF. As DNA, the CDR3 is TGTGCCAGCAGTTCTCACCAGGGTGGGGAAAAACTGTTTTTT.

This clone appeared a few times. The J gene is TRBJ2-7, the V gene TRBV28, with D perhaps matching TRBD2 (6 bases). CDR1 is MDHEN and CDR2 is SYDVKM in the germline V gene. The CDR3 has 16 residues. Trimming stripped 5 bases from V and 2 bases from J, with 19 bases between. CDR3 in amino acids: CASSPGLGGGTYEQYF. The DNA for the CDR3 is TGTGCCAGCAGTCCGGGCCTGGGCGGAGGGACCTACGAGCAGTACTTC.

There are a few counts of this clone. This rearrangement joins TRBV2 to TRBJ1-4; possible D gene TRBD1, 5 bases. Germline V gives CDR1 SNHLY, CDR2 FYNNEI. The CDR3 loop spans 15 amino acids. V gave up 3 bases and J gave up 6 bases, with 14 bases separating them. The CDR3 sequence is CASSDGWGRDEKLFF. The CDR3, as DNA: TGTGCCAGCAGTGACGGCTGGGGGAGGGATGAAAAACTGTTTTTT.

This clone was observed a few times. The chain couples TRBV7-2 to TRBJ1-1, with 9 bases lining up with TRBD1. This CDR3 is 16 amino acids long. Trimming removed 4 bases from V and 5 bases from J; junction bases left unmatched: 11. The germline gives CDR1 SGHTA, CDR2 FQGNSA. The CDR3 DNA sequence: TGTGCCAGCAGCTCCAACAGGGGGCGCACCGTTACTGAAGCTTTCTTT. Translating it yields CASSSNRGRTVTEAFF.